This T cell receptor (beta chain) came from a study of molecular identifiers for immune sequencing clone quantification. Findings and caveats of the study: Highly expanded clone sizes could be underestimated by identical TCR molecules that share a barcode. Amid approximately 1 million naive cells, spiked Jurkat TCR RNA from one cell was reportedly still detectable.

Listed TCR primers, together with previously described methods, were used for the bulk TCR libraries. Via MiXCR, TCRdb re-called the PCR reads, giving one row per CDR3 protein. Among 100,000 or so distinct CDR3 sequences listed, under 40% were seen once. Notes on this clonotype: Its antigen is still unknown.

CDR1 is MGHDK, CDR2 SYGVNS, per germline. CDR3 size: 16 residues. V lost 2 bases, J lost 3 bases, and 17 bases lay in between. Libraries used roughly 18,000 to 1,100,000 sorted naive CD8 T cells and 10%, 30% or 50% RNA input. The chain links TRBV25-1 to TRBJ2-7, with D hard to call. What was sequenced was naive CD8+ T cells from blood, with Jurkat cell RNA spiked in. The subset is: FACS-sorted CD8+CD4-CCR7+CD45RA+ naive T cells. The clonotype originates from a human donor in good health. Some libraries in this study had Jurkat cell RNA spiked in. CDR3 nucleotide sequence: TGTGCCAGCAGTGAAGGTAGAATAGCCCCTATCTACGAGCAGTACTTC. Its protein product is CASSEGRIAPIYEQYF.